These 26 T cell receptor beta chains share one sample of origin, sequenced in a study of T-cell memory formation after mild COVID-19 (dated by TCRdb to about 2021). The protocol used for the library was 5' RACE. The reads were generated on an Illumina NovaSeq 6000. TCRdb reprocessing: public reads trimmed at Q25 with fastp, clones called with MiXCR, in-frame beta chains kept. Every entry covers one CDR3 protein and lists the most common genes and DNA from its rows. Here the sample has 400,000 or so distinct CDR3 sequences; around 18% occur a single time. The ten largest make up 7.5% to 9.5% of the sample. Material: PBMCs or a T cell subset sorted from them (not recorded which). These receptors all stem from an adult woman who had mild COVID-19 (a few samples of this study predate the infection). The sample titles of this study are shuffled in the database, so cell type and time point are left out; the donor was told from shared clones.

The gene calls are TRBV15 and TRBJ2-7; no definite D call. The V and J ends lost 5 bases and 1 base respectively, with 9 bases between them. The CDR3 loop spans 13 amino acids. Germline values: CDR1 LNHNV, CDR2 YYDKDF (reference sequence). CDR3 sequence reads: CATSGRVSYEQYF. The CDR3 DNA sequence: TGTGCCACCAGCGGTAGGGTTTCCTACGAGCAGTACTTC.

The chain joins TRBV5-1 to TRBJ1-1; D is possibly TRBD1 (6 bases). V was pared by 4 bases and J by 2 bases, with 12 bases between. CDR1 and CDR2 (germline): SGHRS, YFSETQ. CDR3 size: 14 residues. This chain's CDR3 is CASSIRTANTEAFF. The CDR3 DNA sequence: TGCGCCAGCAGCATTCGGACAGCAAACACTGAAGCTTTCTTT.

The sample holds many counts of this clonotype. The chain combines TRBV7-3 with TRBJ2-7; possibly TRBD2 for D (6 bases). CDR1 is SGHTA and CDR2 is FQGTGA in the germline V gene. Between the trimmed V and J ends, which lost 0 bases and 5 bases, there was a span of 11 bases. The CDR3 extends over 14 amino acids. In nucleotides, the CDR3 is TGTGCCAGCAGCTTAACGAGGTCTAGCGACGAGCAGTACTTC. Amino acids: CASSLTRSSDEQYF.

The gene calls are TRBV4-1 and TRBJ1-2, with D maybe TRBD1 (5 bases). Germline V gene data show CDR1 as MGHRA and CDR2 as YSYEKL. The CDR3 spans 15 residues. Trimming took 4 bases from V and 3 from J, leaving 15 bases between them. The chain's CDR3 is CASSPPLPGDYGYTF. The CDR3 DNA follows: TGCGCCAGCAGCCCACCCCTCCCGGGGGACTATGGCTACACCTTC.

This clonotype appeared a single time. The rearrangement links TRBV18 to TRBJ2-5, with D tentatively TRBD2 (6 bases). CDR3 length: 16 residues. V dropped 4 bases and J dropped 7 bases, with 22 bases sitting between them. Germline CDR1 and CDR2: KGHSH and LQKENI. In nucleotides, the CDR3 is TGTGCCAGCTCACTTGGACTAAACGGGATGGACGCGACCCAGTACTTC. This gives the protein CASSLGLNGMDATQYF. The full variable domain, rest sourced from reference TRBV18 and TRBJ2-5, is NAGVMQNPRHLVRRRGQEARLRCSPMKGHSHVYWYRQLPEEGLKFMVYLQKENIIDESGMPKERFSAEFPKEGPSILRIQQVVRGDSAAYFCASSLGLNGMDATQYFGPGTRLLVL.

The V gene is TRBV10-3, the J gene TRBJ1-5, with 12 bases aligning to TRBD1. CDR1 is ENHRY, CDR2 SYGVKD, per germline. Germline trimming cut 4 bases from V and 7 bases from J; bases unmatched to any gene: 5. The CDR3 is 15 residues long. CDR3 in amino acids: CAISAGQGAEQPQHF. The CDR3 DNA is TGTGCCATCAGTGCGGGACAGGGGGCTGAGCAGCCCCAGCATTTT.

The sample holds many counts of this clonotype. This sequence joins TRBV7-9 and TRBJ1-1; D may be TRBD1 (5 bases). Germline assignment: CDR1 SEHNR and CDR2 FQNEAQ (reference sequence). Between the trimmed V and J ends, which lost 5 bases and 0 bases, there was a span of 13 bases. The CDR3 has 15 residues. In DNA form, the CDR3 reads TGTGCCAGCAGCCCTCCGGGACGGATGAACACTGAAGCTTTCTTT. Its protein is CASSPPGRMNTEAFF.

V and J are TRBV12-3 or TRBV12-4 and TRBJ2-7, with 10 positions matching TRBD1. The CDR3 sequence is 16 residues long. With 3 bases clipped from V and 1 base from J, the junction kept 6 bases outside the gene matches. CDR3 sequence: CASSLHPGQGSYEQYF. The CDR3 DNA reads TGTGCCAGCAGTTTGCACCCGGGACAGGGGTCCTACGAGCAGTACTTC.

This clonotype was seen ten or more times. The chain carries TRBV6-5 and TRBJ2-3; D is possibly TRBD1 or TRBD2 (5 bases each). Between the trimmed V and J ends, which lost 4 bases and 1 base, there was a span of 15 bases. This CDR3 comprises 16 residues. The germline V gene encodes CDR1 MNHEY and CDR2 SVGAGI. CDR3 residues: CASSSPREWGTDTQYF. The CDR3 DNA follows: TGTGCCAGCAGTTCTCCCAGGGAGTGGGGCACAGATACGCAGTATTTT.

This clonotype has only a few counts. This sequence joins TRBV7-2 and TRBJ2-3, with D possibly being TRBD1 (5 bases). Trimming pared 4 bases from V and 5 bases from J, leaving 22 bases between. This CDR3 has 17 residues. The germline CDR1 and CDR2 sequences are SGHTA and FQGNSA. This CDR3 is CASSSLGLGAREDTQYF. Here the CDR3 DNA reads TGTGCCAGCAGCTCCCTCGGTTTAGGGGCTAGGGAAGATACGCAGTATTTT.

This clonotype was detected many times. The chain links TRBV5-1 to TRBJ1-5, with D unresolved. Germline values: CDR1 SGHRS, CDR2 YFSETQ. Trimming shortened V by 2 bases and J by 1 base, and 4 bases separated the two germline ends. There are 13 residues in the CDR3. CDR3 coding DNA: TGCGCCAGCAGCTTTGCCAGCAATCAGCCCCAGCATTTT. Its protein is CASSFASNQPQHF. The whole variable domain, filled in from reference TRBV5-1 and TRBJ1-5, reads KAGVTQTPRYLIKTRGQQVTLSCSPISGHRSVSWYQQTPGQGLQFLFEYFSETQRNKGNFPGRFSGRQFSNSRSEMNVSTLELGDSALYLCASSFASNQPQHFGDGTRLSIL.

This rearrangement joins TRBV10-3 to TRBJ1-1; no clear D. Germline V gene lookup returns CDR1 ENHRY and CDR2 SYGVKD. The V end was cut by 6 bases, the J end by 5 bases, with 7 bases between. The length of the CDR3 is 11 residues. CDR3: CAISQVTEAFF. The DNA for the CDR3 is TGTGCCATCAGCCAGGTAACTGAAGCTTTCTTT.

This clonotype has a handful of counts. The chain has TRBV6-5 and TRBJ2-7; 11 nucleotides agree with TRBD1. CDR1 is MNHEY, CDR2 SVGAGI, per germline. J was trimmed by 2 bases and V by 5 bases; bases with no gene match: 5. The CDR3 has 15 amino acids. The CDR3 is CASSPGQGEPYEQYF. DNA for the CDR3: TGTGCCAGCAGTCCGGGACAGGGGGAACCCTACGAGCAGTACTTC.

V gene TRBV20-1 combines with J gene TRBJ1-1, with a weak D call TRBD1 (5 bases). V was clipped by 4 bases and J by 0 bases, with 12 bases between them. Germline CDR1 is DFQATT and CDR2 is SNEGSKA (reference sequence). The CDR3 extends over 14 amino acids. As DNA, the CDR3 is TGCAGTGCTACCCCGGGACCGCTGAACACTGAAGCTTTCTTT. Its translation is CSATPGPLNTEAFF.

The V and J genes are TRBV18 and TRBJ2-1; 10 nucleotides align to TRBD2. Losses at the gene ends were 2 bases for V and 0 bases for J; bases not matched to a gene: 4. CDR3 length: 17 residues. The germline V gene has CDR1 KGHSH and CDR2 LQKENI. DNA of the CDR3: TGTGCCAGCTCACCAATCGGACTAGCGGTCTCCTACAATGAGCAGTTCTTC. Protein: CASSPIGLAVSYNEQFF.

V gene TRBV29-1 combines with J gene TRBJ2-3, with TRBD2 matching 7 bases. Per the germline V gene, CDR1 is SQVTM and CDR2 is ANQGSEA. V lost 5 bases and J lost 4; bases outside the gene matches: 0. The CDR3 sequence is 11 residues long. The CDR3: CSVRGADTQYF. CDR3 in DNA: TGCAGCGTTCGGGGGGCAGATACGCAGTATTTT.

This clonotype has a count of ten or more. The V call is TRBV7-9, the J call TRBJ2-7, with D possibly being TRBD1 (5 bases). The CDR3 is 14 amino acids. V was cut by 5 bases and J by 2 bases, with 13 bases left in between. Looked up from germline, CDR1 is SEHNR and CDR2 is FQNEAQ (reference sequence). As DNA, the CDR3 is TGTGCCAGCAGCCTCAACAGGAGCCCCTACGAGCAGTACTTC. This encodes CASSLNRSPYEQYF.

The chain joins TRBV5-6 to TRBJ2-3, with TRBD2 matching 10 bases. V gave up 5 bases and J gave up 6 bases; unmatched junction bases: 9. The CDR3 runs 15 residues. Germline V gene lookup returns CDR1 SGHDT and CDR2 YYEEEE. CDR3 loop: CASSQMASGGDTQYF. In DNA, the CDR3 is TGTGCCAGCAGTCAAATGGCTAGCGGGGGTGATACGCAGTATTTT. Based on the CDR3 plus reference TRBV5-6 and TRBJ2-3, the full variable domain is DAGVTQSPTHLIKTRGQQVTLRCSPKSGHDTVSWYQQALGQGPQFIFQYYEEEERQRGNFPDRFSGHQFPNYSSELNVNALLLGDSALYLCASSQMASGGDTQYFGPGTRLTVL.

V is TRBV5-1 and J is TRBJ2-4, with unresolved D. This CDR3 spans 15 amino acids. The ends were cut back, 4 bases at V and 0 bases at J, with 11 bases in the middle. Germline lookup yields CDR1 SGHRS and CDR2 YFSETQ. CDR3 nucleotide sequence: TGCGCCAGCAGCGAAGGACGGCTAGCCAAAAACATTCAGTACTTC. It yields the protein CASSEGRLAKNIQYF. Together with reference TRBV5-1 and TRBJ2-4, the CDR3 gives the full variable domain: KAGVTQTPRYLIKTRGQQVTLSCSPISGHRSVSWYQQTPGQGLQFLFEYFSETQRNKGNFPGRFSGRQFSNSRSEMNVSTLELGDSALYLCASSEGRLAKNIQYFGAGTRLSVL.

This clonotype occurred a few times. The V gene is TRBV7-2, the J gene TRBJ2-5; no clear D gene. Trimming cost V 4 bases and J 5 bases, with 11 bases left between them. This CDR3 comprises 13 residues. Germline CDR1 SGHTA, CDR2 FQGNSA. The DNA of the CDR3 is TGTGCCAGCAGCTCCGGCCCTGGGGAGACCCAGTACTTC. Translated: CASSSGPGETQYF. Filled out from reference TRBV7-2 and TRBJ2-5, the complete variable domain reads GAGVSQSPSNKVTEKGKDVELRCDPISGHTALYWYRQSLGQGLEFLIYFQGNSAPDKSGLPSDRFSAERTGGSVSTLTIQRTQQEDSAVYLCASSSGPGETQYFGPGTRLLVL.

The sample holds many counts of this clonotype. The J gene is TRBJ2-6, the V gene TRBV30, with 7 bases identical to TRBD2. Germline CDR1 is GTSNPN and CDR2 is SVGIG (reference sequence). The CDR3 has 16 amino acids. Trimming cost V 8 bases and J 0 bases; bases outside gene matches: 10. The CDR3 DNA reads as TGTGCCATTGGGGGGGTCACATACTCTGGGGCCAACGTCCTGACTTTC. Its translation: CAIGGVTYSGANVLTF.

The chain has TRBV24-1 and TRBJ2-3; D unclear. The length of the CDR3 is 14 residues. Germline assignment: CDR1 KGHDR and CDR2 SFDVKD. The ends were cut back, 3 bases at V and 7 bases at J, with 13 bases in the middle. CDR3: CATSDAKGRNTQYF. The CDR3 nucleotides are TGTGCCACCAGTGATGCGAAGGGTAGGAATACGCAGTATTTT.

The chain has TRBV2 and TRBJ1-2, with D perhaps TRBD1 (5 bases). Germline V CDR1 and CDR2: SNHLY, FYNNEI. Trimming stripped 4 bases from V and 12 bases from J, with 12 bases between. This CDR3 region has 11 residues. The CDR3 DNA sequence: TGTGCCAGCAGTGTGGGGCAGACCCACACCTTC. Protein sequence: CASSVGQTHTF.

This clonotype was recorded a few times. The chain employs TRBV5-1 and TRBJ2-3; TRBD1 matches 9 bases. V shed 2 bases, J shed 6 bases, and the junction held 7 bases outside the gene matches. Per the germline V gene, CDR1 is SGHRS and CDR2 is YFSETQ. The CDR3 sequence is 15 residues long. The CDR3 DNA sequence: TGCGCCAGCAGCTTCACAGGGGGCCAGGTGGATACGCAGTATTTT. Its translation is CASSFTGGQVDTQYF. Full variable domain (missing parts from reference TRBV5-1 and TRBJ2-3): KAGVTQTPRYLIKTRGQQVTLSCSPISGHRSVSWYQQTPGQGLQFLFEYFSETQRNKGNFPGRFSGRQFSNSRSEMNVSTLELGDSALYLCASSFTGGQVDTQYFGPGTRLTVL.

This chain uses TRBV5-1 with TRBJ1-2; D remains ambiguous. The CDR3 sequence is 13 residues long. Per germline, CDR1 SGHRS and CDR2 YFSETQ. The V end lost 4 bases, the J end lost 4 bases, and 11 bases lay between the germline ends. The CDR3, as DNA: TGCGCCAGCAGCCCTGGAGATGGCTATGGCTACACCTTC. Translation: CASSPGDGYGYTF.

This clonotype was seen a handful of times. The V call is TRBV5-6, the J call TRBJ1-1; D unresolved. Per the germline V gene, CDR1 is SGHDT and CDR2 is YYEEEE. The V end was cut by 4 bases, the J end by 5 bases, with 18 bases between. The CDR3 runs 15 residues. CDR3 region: CASSPGPTLRTEAFF. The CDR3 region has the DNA TGTGCCAGCAGCCCTGGACCGACCTTAAGGACTGAAGCTTTCTTT.